This TCR beta chain was captured by sequencing in a study of graft-versus-host responses after intestinal transplantation. As for the study in general: Among the recipients, transplants were multivisceral, liver-intestinal, or isolated intestinal.

Broader study findings: Detected in recipient marrow were GvH clones, some of which were first observed in ileum or blood. GvH clone levels peaked in circulation, and this peak was associated with early post-transplant HvG declines.

The protocol was immunoSEQ multiplex PCR, while the TCRdb copy is restricted to in-frame clones and leaves out a portion. The table records about 98,000 clones, 86% of them present only once. Turning to this clone: Its matching antigen is unknown.

Germline CDR1 is GTSNPN and CDR2 is SVGIG (reference sequence). CDR3 size: 13 residues. Trimming took 0 bases from V and 3 from J; bases not matched to a gene: 1. The sample was PBMCs, taken 255 days after intestinal transplant. This clonotype was sampled from a human patient who received an intestinal transplant, so some T cells may come from the graft donor. This chain uses TRBV30 with TRBJ1-2; 7 bases match TRBD1. The CDR3 spells CAWSVTGYYGYTF. The CDR3 DNA is TGTGCCTGGAGTGTGACAGGGTACTATGGCTACACCTTC.